A selection of T cell receptor beta chains follows, all from one sample in a study of T cells after yellow fever vaccination. In TCRdb, the 5' RACE reads were re-called with MiXCR into one record per CDR3 protein. The sample yields just under 600,000 distinct CDR3 sequences, 13% seen once. The sequencing here drew on PBMCs, taken on the day of the yellow fever booster vaccination. The source of these receptors is a man aged 25 to 40 who received the YFV17D yellow fever vaccine. Both conserved end residues are part of each CDR3. D genes are given only for firm matches. Only some rows state a clone size, as once, few, many or a class for expanded clones.

j_gene,len,v_gene,abundance,d_gene,CDR3aa,CDR3nt
TRBJ2-1,11,TRBV20-1,.,.,CSASPRGEQFF,TGCAGTGCGTCACCCCGGGGCGAGCAGTTCTTC
TRBJ2-7,17,TRBV18,few,TRBD1,CASSPGSGTGFSYEQYF,TGTGCCAGCTCACCTGGTTCAGGGACAGGGTTCTCCTACGAGCAGTACTTC
TRBJ2-3,15,TRBV5-5,.,TRBD1,CASSSGDSLTDTQYF,TGTGCCAGCAGTTCTGGGGACAGCCTGACAGATACGCAGTATTTT
TRBJ1-3,13,TRBV12-3/TRBV12-4,many,.,CASTQGSGNTIYF,TGTGCCAGCACTCAGGGATCTGGAAACACCATATATTTT
TRBJ2-4,12,TRBV19,few,.,CASGEGGDIQYF,TGTGCCAGTGGTGAGGGGGGGGACATTCAGTACTTC
TRBJ1-4,14,TRBV7-8,.,.,CASRTEKSNEKLFF,TGTGCCAGCAGAACCGAAAAGTCTAATGAAAAACTGTTTTTT
TRBJ2-5,12,TRBV20-1,few,.,CSAKTRGETQYF,TGCAGTGCCAAGACTCGGGGGGAGACCCAGTACTTC
TRBJ2-1,15,TRBV5-1,.,.,CASSTSRSSFHEQFF,TGCGCCAGCAGCACCTCCCGGTCGAGCTTCCATGAGCAGTTCTTC
TRBJ2-5,16,TRBV7-2,few,TRBD2,CASSLVRGRAQETQYF,TGTGCCAGCAGCTTAGTTAGAGGGAGGGCCCAAGAGACCCAGTACTTC
TRBJ2-6,19,TRBV5-1,.,.,CASSLKLLYTRSGANVLTF,TGCGCCAGCAGCTTGAAATTGTTGTACACGCGCTCTGGGGCCAACGTCCTGACTTTC
TRBJ1-1,15,TRBV7-2,many,.,CASSYTRAGDTEAFF,TGTGCCAGCAGCTACACACGGGCCGGCGACACTGAAGCTTTCTTT
TRBJ2-7,15,TRBV25-1,many,.,CASSLYSGSSYEQYF,TGTGCCAGCAGCTTATATAGCGGAAGCTCCTACGAGCAGTACTTC
TRBJ1-5,15,TRBV6-2/TRBV6-3,.,.,CASSYSGGSNQPQHF,TGTGCCAGCAGTTACTCCGGGGGGAGCAATCAGCCCCAGCATTTT
TRBJ2-2,15,TRBV6-1,.,.,CASNPLTPAPGELFF,TGTGCCAGCAACCCCCTGACGCCAGCCCCCGGGGAGCTGTTTTTT
TRBJ2-5,11,TRBV9,few,.,CASSVGSTQYF,TGTGCCAGCAGCGTAGGATCGACCCAGTACTTC
TRBJ2-5,14,TRBV5-5,many,TRBD1,CASSFDRGRETQYF,TGTGCCAGCAGCTTTGACAGGGGGAGAGAGACCCAGTACTTC
TRBJ2-2,16,TRBV9,.,TRBD2,CASSTQRDTDTGELFF,TGTGCCAGCAGCACCCAGCGGGATACGGACACCGGGGAGCTGTTTTTT
TRBJ2-3,13,TRBV12-3/TRBV12-4,once,.,CASLGQSTDTQYF,TGTGCCAGCTTGGGGCAGAGCACAGATACGCAGTATTTT
TRBJ2-7,14,TRBV6-2/TRBV6-3,few,.,CASRREGKVYEQYF,TGTGCCAGCAGGAGAGAAGGGAAAGTCTACGAGCAGTACTTC
TRBJ2-5,16,TRBV12-3/TRBV12-4,.,.,CASSLAPGMYQETQYF,TGTGCCAGCAGTTTAGCTCCGGGAATGTACCAAGAGACCCAGTACTTC
TRBJ1-2,16,TRBV6-1,.,.,CASSGIGRGPADGYTF,TGTGCCAGCTCCGGGATCGGGCGGGGCCCCGCGGATGGCTACACCTTC
TRBJ2-2,14,TRBV7-2,few,TRBD2,CASRYPGLAGELFF,TGTGCCAGCAGGTACCCGGGACTAGCCGGGGAGCTGTTTTTT
TRBJ2-3,14,TRBV7-9,few,.,CASSSTDLGDTQYF,TGTGCCAGCAGCTCTACGGACTTAGGAGATACGCAGTATTTT
TRBJ2-1,13,TRBV4-3,.,.,CASSQDLANEQFF,TGCGCCAGCAGCCAAGATCTCGCCAATGAGCAGTTCTTC
TRBJ2-7,14,TRBV7-2,few,.,CASSLDGGAYEQYF,TGTGCCAGCAGCTTAGATGGGGGCGCATACGAGCAGTACTTC
TRBJ1-6,17,TRBV7-2,.,TRBD1,CASSRLPPGQGNSPLHF,TGTGCCAGCAGCCGCCTCCCTCCGGGACAGGGGAATTCACCCCTCCACTTT
TRBJ1-4,12,TRBV5-4,.,TRBD1,CASSRDREKLFF,TGTGCCAGCAGCCGGGACAGAGAAAAACTGTTTTTT
TRBJ2-5,15,TRBV12-3/TRBV12-4,.,.,CASSFEGVPGETQYF,TGTGCCAGCAGTTTCGAAGGGGTCCCTGGGGAGACCCAGTACTTC
TRBJ2-7,15,TRBV9,.,TRBD2,CASSVEPSGTYEQYF,TGTGCCAGCAGCGTAGAGCCTAGCGGGACCTACGAGCAGTACTTC
TRBJ2-2,14,TRBV18,.,.,CASSPPPFSGELFF,TGTGCCAGCTCACCACCACCCTTCTCCGGGGAGCTGTTTTTT
TRBJ1-4,15,TRBV20-1,.,.,CSATHPGRGNEKLFF,TGCAGTGCCACTCACCCCGGCAGGGGCAATGAAAAACTGTTTTTT
TRBJ2-1,15,TRBV7-2,.,.,CASSLVAGPNNEQFF,TGTGCCAGCAGCTTAGTGGCGGGCCCCAACAATGAGCAGTTCTTC
TRBJ2-5,11,TRBV28,.,.,CASTARETQYF,TGTGCCAGCACTGCCCGGGAGACCCAGTACTTC
TRBJ2-2,12,TRBV28,many,.,CASIGQRGELFF,TGTGCCAGCATCGGTCAGCGCGGGGAGCTGTTTTTT
TRBJ2-1,12,TRBV10-2,few,.,CATMAVYNEQFF,TGCGCCACCATGGCGGTTTACAATGAGCAGTTCTTC
TRBJ1-5,13,TRBV12-3/TRBV12-4,few,.,CASSLGGLKPQHF,TGTGCCAGCAGTTTGGGAGGGCTGAAGCCCCAGCATTTT
TRBJ2-5,17,TRBV9,.,TRBD2,CASSVGGAGGPRETQYF,TGTGCCAGCAGCGTAGGAGGAGCGGGAGGGCCCCGGGAGACCCAGTACTTC
TRBJ2-5,15,TRBV6-5,.,TRBD2,CASSYSLRGEGTQYF,TGTGCCAGCAGTTACTCCCTGCGCGGGGAGGGGACCCAGTACTTC
TRBJ1-5,13,TRBV7-8,.,.,CASSLDKNQPQHF,TGTGCCAGCAGCTTAGACAAGAATCAGCCCCAGCATTTT
TRBJ2-1,12,TRBV29-1,few,TRBD2,CSVTSGSNEQFF,TGCAGCGTAACTAGCGGTAGTAATGAGCAGTTCTTC
TRBJ1-1,13,TRBV23-1,few,.,CASSQGRVTEAFF,TGCGCCAGCAGTCAGGGCAGGGTGACTGAAGCTTTCTTT
TRBJ2-1,16,TRBV5-1,.,TRBD1,CASSTGTGVSYNEQFF,TGCGCCAGCAGCACCGGGACAGGGGTCTCCTACAATGAGCAGTTCTTC
TRBJ2-2,16,TRBV29-1,.,TRBD2,CSVLGREVKNTGELFF,TGCAGCGTTTTGGGTCGGGAGGTTAAGAACACCGGGGAGCTGTTTTTT
TRBJ2-1,14,TRBV20-1,.,.,CSARLIRDYNEQFF,TGCAGTGCTAGATTGATTCGGGATTACAATGAGCAGTTCTTC
TRBJ2-1,16,TRBV5-1,few,.,CASSPNLGGTYNEQFF,TGCGCCAGCAGCCCTAACCTAGGCGGGACCTACAATGAGCAGTTCTTC
TRBJ2-4,15,TRBV7-2,.,.,CASSLKGGTKNIQYF,TGTGCCAGCAGCTTGAAGGGGGGAACCAAAAACATTCAGTACTTC
TRBJ2-5,12,TRBV10-3,.,.,CAISERGETQYF,TGTGCCATCAGTGAAAGGGGAGAGACCCAGTACTTC
TRBJ2-1,15,TRBV12-3/TRBV12-4,.,TRBD2,CASSLSPGGFNEQFF,TGTGCCAGCAGTTTGTCCCCGGGAGGGTTCAATGAGCAGTTCTTC
TRBJ1-1,14,TRBV10-3,.,.,CAISPGGRNTEAFF,TGTGCCATCAGCCCCGGAGGCCGGAACACTGAAGCTTTCTTT